These 22 T cell receptor beta chains came from one sample sequenced in a study of blood T cells in healthy people across ages. Combining a sample-barcoded 5' primer with a J-beta primer mix, a second PCR ran for roughly 7 to 11 cycles. One entry per CDR3 protein, called by TCRdb with MiXCR from the 5' RACE reads. The sample has roughly 1.6 million distinct CDR3 sequences, around 36% seen once. Source material: blood. The receptors come from a woman in her twenties or thirties in good health.

The chain joins TRBV7-3 to TRBJ2-1; 8 bases line up with TRBD2. The CDR3 covers 12 residues. Per germline, CDR1 SGHTA and CDR2 FQGTGA. The J segment lost 11 bases and the V segment lost 5 bases, leaving 5 bases of the junction unmatched. CDR3 amino acids: CASSQSGSKQFF. The CDR3 nucleotides are TGTGCCAGCAGCCAGAGCGGGAGTAAGCAGTTCTTC.

This clonotype was counted only a few times. V is TRBV15 and J is TRBJ2-6; a possible D gene is TRBD1 (6 bases). The CDR3 totals 18 residues. Between the trimmed V and J ends, which lost 2 bases and 0 bases, there was a span of 14 bases. The germline CDR1 and CDR2 sequences are LNHNV and YYDKDF (reference sequence). This chain's CDR3 is CATSRPGTTTSGANVLTF. CDR3 nucleotides: TGTGCCACCAGCAGACCCGGGACAACGACCTCTGGGGCCAACGTCCTGACTTTC.

This clonotype was counted many times. The chain is built from TRBV5-1 and TRBJ1-6; D call uncertain. The CDR3 is made up of 13 amino acids. V was cut by 7 bases and J by 5 bases, with 10 bases left in between. CDR1 and CDR2 (germline): SGHRS, YFSETQ. The CDR3 DNA is TGCGCCAGCCGGACCCTGGATAATTCACCCCTCCACTTT. It encodes CASRTLDNSPLHF. Full variable domain (outside the CDR3, taken from reference TRBV5-1 and TRBJ1-6): KAGVTQTPRYLIKTRGQQVTLSCSPISGHRSVSWYQQTPGQGLQFLFEYFSETQRNKGNFPGRFSGRQFSNSRSEMNVSTLELGDSALYLCASRTLDNSPLHFGNGTRLTVT.

The chain employs TRBV12-3 or TRBV12-4 and TRBJ2-1, with 7 bases fitting TRBD2. The CDR3 length is 10 residues. V gave up 10 bases and J gave up 15 bases; unmatched junction bases: 9. In DNA, the CDR3 is TGTGCCACCTCACGGGGGGAACGGTTCTTC. Its protein product is CATSRGERFF.

This chain connects TRBV4-1 to TRBJ2-5; weak D call: TRBD1 (6 bases). In germline, CDR1 is MGHRA, CDR2 YSYEKL. V lost 0 bases to trimming and J lost 3 bases, with 17 bases between them. This CDR3 has 17 residues. The CDR3 loop is CASSQDRGHSREETQYF. In DNA form, the CDR3 reads TGCGCCAGCAGCCAAGATAGGGGACACTCCCGGGAAGAGACCCAGTACTTC.

This clonotype has ten or more counts. The chain joins TRBV2 to TRBJ1-2, with a weak D call TRBD1 (5 bases). Trimming removed 9 bases at V and 10 bases at J, with 15 bases between. CDR3 length: 11 residues. Germline V gene sequence: CDR1 SNHLY, CDR2 FYNNEI. CDR3 in amino acids: CARRGDSHYTF. The CDR3 coding sequence is TGTGCCAGAAGGGGAGACAGCCACTACACCTTC. Supplemented by reference TRBV2 and TRBJ1-2, the full variable domain reads EPEVTQTPSHQVTQMGQEVILRCVPISNHLYFYWYRQILGQKVEFLVSFYNNEISEKSEIFDDQFSVERPDGSNFTLKIRSTKLEDSAMYFCARRGDSHYTFGSGTRLTVV.

Ten or more counts support this clonotype. The J gene is TRBJ2-1, the V gene TRBV5-1, with D perhaps matching TRBD2 (5 bases). The germline V and J ends were trimmed by 0 bases and 5 bases, with 9 bases remaining between them. CDR1 and CDR2 from the germline V gene are SGHRS and YFSETQ. CDR3 length equals 14 residues. The CDR3 sequence: CASSLGTRDNEQFF. CDR3 nucleotides: TGCGCCAGCAGCTTGGGAACTAGAGACAATGAGCAGTTCTTC.

Regarding this clonotype: Its ends do not fully match the called genes, so a read error is possible. The chain joins TRBV4-2 to TRBJ2-7; 7 bases align to TRBD2. Germline assignment: CDR1 LGHNA and CDR2 YNFKEQ. This CDR3 has 18 amino acids. The CDR3 loop reads CASGQADTTGGLFYEQYF. CDR3 coding DNA: TGTGCCAGCGGCCAAGCTGATACTACGGGGGGACTTTTCTACGAGCAGTACTTC.

J is TRBJ1-1 and V is TRBV27; the D gene is possibly TRBD1 (6 bases). CDR1 MNHEY and CDR2 SMNVEV come from the germline V gene (reference sequence). CDR3 length: 14 residues. The ends were cut back, 5 bases at V and 1 base at J, with 11 bases in the middle. CDR3 DNA sequence: TGTGCCAGCAGTCTGGGGGACACGAACACTGAAGCTTTCTTT. This translates into CASSLGDTNTEAFF.

The genes are TRBV6-1 and TRBJ2-3; 7 bases line up with TRBD2. The CDR3 covers 15 residues. Losses at the gene ends were 7 bases for V and 2 bases for J; bases not matched to a gene: 9. The germline CDR1 and CDR2 sequences are MNHNS and SASEGT. CDR3: CASNRDYGFTDTQYF. The CDR3 DNA is TGTGCCAGCAACCGGGACTACGGGTTCACAGATACGCAGTATTTT.

V and J are TRBV2 and TRBJ1-5; D is ambiguous. Germline loops: CDR1 SNHLY, CDR2 FYNNEI. The CDR3 loop spans 15 amino acids. Between the trimmed V and J ends, which lost 6 bases and 6 bases, there was a span of 18 bases. The CDR3 coding sequence is TGTGCCAGCAGGAAGGGCGAACTCTCTGGTCAGCCCCAGCATTTT. This encodes CASRKGELSGQPQHF.

The chain is built from TRBV9 and TRBJ2-7, with D tentatively TRBD2 (7 bases). V was shortened by 0 bases and J by 0 bases, with 19 bases between the two germline ends. The CDR3 contains 18 residues. The germline V gene has CDR1 SGDLS and CDR2 YYNGEE. The CDR3: CASSVGWGGRKSSYEQYF. CDR3 DNA: TGTGCCAGCAGCGTAGGATGGGGGGGGCGGAAGAGCTCCTACGAGCAGTACTTC.

This clonotype has more than one count but fewer than ten. V and J are TRBV7-9 and TRBJ1-1, with D uncertain. Trimming pared 6 bases from V and 0 bases from J, leaving 23 bases between. This CDR3 is built from 18 residues. Germline V gene lookup returns CDR1 SEHNR and CDR2 FQNEAQ (reference sequence). The CDR3 region is CASSSSRLKTSLNTEAFF. CDR3 sequence (DNA): TGTGCCAGCAGTTCGTCACGGCTGAAGACCTCTTTGAACACTGAAGCTTTCTTT.

The chain combines TRBV13 with TRBJ2-5; 14 positions agree with TRBD2. CDR1 PRHDT and CDR2 FYEKMQ come from the germline V gene (reference sequence). Losses at the gene ends were 2 bases for V and 7 bases for J; bases not matched to a gene: 18. There are 20 residues in the CDR3. CDR3 loop: CASSLSIWTSGRPEFGTQYF. The CDR3 region has the DNA TGTGCCAGCAGCTTATCGATTTGGACTAGCGGGAGGCCTGAATTCGGGACCCAGTACTTC.

The chain recombines TRBV12-3 or TRBV12-4 with TRBJ2-5, with D perhaps matching TRBD2 (6 bases). V was trimmed by 3 bases and J by 4 bases, leaving 15 bases between them. This CDR3 comprises 15 residues. For the CDR3, the DNA is TGTGCCAGCAGTTTCCCCTCTCGGAGGGGAGAGACCCAGTACTTC. Translation gives CASSFPSRRGETQYF.

The chain combines TRBV27 with TRBJ1-2, with D possibly matching TRBD1 (5 bases). The CDR3 spans 14 residues. Germline-derived CDR1 and CDR2 are MNHEY and SMNVEV (reference sequence). V was shortened by 0 bases and J by 3 bases, with 8 bases between the two germline ends. The CDR3 sequence: CASSLSGQDYGYTF. The DNA for the CDR3 is TGTGCCAGCAGTTTATCGGGGCAGGACTATGGCTACACCTTC.

This sequence joins TRBV10-3 and TRBJ2-7; possibly TRBD2 for D (6 bases). Germline V CDR1 and CDR2: ENHRY, SYGVKD. The CDR3 length is 18 residues. Trimming pared 3 bases from V and 1 base from J, leaving 22 bases between. CDR3 bases: TGTGCCATCAGTGACCCAACTCGGCGCAGGGAGGTTTCCTACGAGCAGTACTTC. Translation: CAISDPTRRREVSYEQYF.

To note about this clonotype: This may be a read error, as it is one base from a much larger clone. The genes are TRBV20-1 and TRBJ1-2; weak D call: TRBD1 (6 bases). Germline values: CDR1 DFQATT, CDR2 SNEGSKA (reference sequence). The length of the CDR3 is 11 residues. The chain's CDR3 is CSAGQTYGYTF. The CDR3 DNA sequence: TGCAGCGCCGGACAGACCTATGGCTACACCTTC.

The sample holds one count of this clonotype. V gene TRBV20-1 combines with J gene TRBJ1-1; no clear D. Germline V lookup: CDR1 DFQATT, CDR2 SNEGSKA (reference sequence). Trimming stripped 5 bases from V and 5 bases from J, with 9 bases between. The CDR3 spans 11 residues. The CDR3 loop reads CSAPTETEAFF. In nucleotides, the CDR3 is TGCAGTGCTCCTACGGAAACTGAAGCTTTCTTT.

The chain joins TRBV30 to TRBJ2-4; a weak D match, TRBD1 (5 bases). The DNA end is a closer match to TRBJ2-7, so the J assignment may be wrong. This CDR3 is built from 15 residues. Germline assignment: CDR1 GTSNPN and CDR2 SVGIG (reference sequence). The CDR3 nucleotides read TGTGCCTGGAGTTGGCAGGGTCGTAATAGGTACGAGCAGTACTTC. This sequence encodes CAWSWQGRNRYEQYF.

V gene TRBV7-6 combines with J gene TRBJ1-6; possible D gene TRBD1, 6 bases. This CDR3 is 14 amino acids long. Per the germline V gene, CDR1 is SGHVS and CDR2 is FNYEAQ. The V end was cut by 4 bases, the J end by 9 bases, with 13 bases between. CDR3 DNA sequence: TGTGCCAGCAGCTCAGGGGTAACGCGTTCACCCCTCCACTTT. This gives the protein CASSSGVTRSPLHF. The variable domain in full, with the rest retrieved from reference TRBV7-6 and TRBJ1-6, is GAGVSQSPRYKVTKRGQDVALRCDPISGHVSLYWYRQALGQGPEFLTYFNYEAQQDKSGLPNDRFSAERPEGSISTLTIQRTEQRDSAMYRCASSSGVTRSPLHFGNGTRLTVT.

V is TRBV20-1 and J is TRBJ2-1, with no clear D. The germline V gene encodes CDR1 DFQATT and CDR2 SNEGSKA (reference sequence). The CDR3 is 11 residues long. Deletions cut 3 bases from V and 9 bases from J, with 9 bases between. As DNA, the CDR3 is TGCAGTGCTAGCGGGCTGAGTGAGCAGTTCTTC. Its protein product is CSASGLSEQFF.